This T cell receptor beta chain originates from a study of T cell repertoires in cytomegalovirus infection. Study details: From public TCR beta signatures came an indication of both CMV infection and matching HLA type.

MiXCR, run by TCRdb on the reads, gives a single entry per CDR3 protein. Here the sample spans 250,000 or so distinct CDR3 sequences, about 15% being singletons. The germline V gene has CDR1 KGHSH and CDR2 LQKENI. The CDR3 length is 14 residues. V was pared by 4 bases and J by 7 bases, with 9 bases of the junction left unmatched. The sample was CD8+ T cells from PBMCs. The sequence came from a human donor in good health (CMV status not recorded). Some clones in this sample may be carry-over from other donors' samples. The chain has TRBV18 and TRBJ2-7, with 8 nucleotides matching TRBD1. The CDR3 sequence: CASSRGQELREQYF. The CDR3 bases are TGTGCCAGCTCACGGGGACAGGAGTTGAGAGAGCAGTACTTC.